Included here is one T cell receptor (beta chain) sequence, with context. What it binds is unknown. J lost 13 bases, V lost 3 bases, and 15 bases had no gene match. This CDR3 has 15 residues. Germline CDR1 SGHDT, CDR2 YYEEEE. This sample was taken from a study of graft-versus-host responses after intestinal transplantation. About the research overall: Uniformly, recipients were administered anti-thymocyte globulin induction with subsequent tacrolimus and steroids for 2 to 3 years. Study-wide results and caveats: GvH clones occurred in recipient marrow; some first appeared in ileum or blood.

Using immunoSEQ multiplex PCR, the repertoire was profiled, and TCRdb retains in-frame clones only, with some absent. Here the sample spans around 69,000 clones, roughly 90% being singletons. The chain joins TRBV5-6 to TRBJ2-1; 8 nucleotides agree with TRBD1. The sequence came from a human donor who was the organ donor for an intestinal transplant. The source material was unstimulated CD8+ T cells sorted from spleen or lymph node cells, sampled before transplant. The CDR3 DNA follows: TGTGCCAGCAGCTCTCGATATGCCCAGGGGGCGGTTCAGTTCTTC. This encodes CASSSRYAQGAVQFF.